The 14 T cell receptor beta chains below were found in one sample sequenced in a study of a mutant IDH1 vaccine in newly diagnosed glioma. Clones were sequenced by immunoSEQ multiplex PCR, and TCRdb holds only the in-frame ones, with some missing. Found here are about 96,000 clones, around 80% of them singletons; the top ten hold roughly 7%. The time point: baseline, week 1 (first vaccination visit). Treatment denoted: pre-vaccination baseline after standard-of-care therapy. The specimen comprised PBMCs, sampled from a glioma patient treated with radiotherapy, temozolomide or both. These receptors were obtained from a middle-aged man with glioma.

The V gene is TRBV27, the J gene TRBJ1-1; 8 nucleotides agree with TRBD1. The ends lost 8 bases at V and 4 bases at J; junction bases unmatched: 6. Germline CDR1 reads MNHEY; CDR2 reads SMNVEV (reference sequence). This CDR3 contains 13 residues. The CDR3 bases are TGTGCCAGCTCATCAGGGGGCCTCACTGAAGCTTTCTTT. Translation: CASSSGGLTEAFF.

This clone was observed a handful of times. The chain has TRBV6-4 and TRBJ1-1, with D maybe TRBD1 (5 bases). Germline CDR1 MRHNA, CDR2 SNTAGT. This CDR3 has 13 amino acids. V lost 3 bases and J 6 bases, leaving 11 bases between the germline ends. DNA of the CDR3: TGTGCCAGCAGTGAAGAGGGGAGACCTGAAGCTTTCTTT. Translating gives CASSEEGRPEAFF.

V and J are TRBV19 and TRBJ1-1; a weak D match, TRBD1 (5 bases). Trimming took off 6 bases at V and 4 bases at J, with 9 bases between the two ends. This CDR3 contains 12 residues. Germline V lookup: CDR1 LNHDA, CDR2 SQIVND (reference sequence). The CDR3 spells CASRGLLTEAFF. CDR3 coding DNA: TGTGCCAGTAGGGGACTACTCACTGAAGCTTTCTTT.

This clone was detected only a few times. DNA for the CDR3: TGTGCCAGCAGCCTGGGACAGGAAGCCACAGATACGCAGTATTTT. It encodes CASSLGQEATDTQYF. V gene TRBV7-9 combines with J gene TRBJ2-3; TRBD1 aligns across 8 bases. There are 15 residues in the CDR3. Trimming removed 5 bases from V and 2 bases from J; junction bases left unmatched: 6. The germline V gene has CDR1 SEHNR and CDR2 FQNEAQ (reference sequence).

The chain carries TRBV10-3 and TRBJ1-2; D gene unclear. With 3 bases removed from V and 5 bases from J, the gap between germline ends came to 7 bases. Germline-derived CDR1 and CDR2 are ENHRY and SYGVKD. The CDR3 is made up of 12 amino acids. The CDR3 is CAISEGWYGYTF. CDR3 DNA: TGTGCCATCAGTGAAGGTTGGTATGGCTACACCTTC.

The chain combines TRBV5-4 with TRBJ2-6; 8 bases line up with TRBD1. The CDR3 sequence is 16 residues long. Germline assignment: CDR1 SGHNT and CDR2 YYREEE (reference sequence). V was pared by 4 bases and J by 2 bases, with 5 bases of the junction left unmatched. In DNA, the CDR3 is TGTGCCAGCAGCCAAGACAGGGGAGCTGGGGCCAACGTCCTGACTTTC. Protein product: CASSQDRGAGANVLTF.

This chain connects TRBV27 to TRBJ2-7; no clear D. This CDR3 is 14 amino acids long. V lost 2 bases and J lost 3, with 11 bases in between. CDR1 is MNHEY and CDR2 is SMNVEV in the germline V gene (reference sequence). CDR3 nucleotide sequence: TGTGCCAGCAGTTTACCAGGACGGCTCTACGAGCAGTACTTC. Its protein is CASSLPGRLYEQYF.

J is TRBJ1-1 and V is TRBV9, with D perhaps matching TRBD1 (5 bases). Trimming removed 4 bases at V and 6 bases at J, with 13 bases between. The CDR3 has 13 residues. In germline, CDR1 is SGDLS, CDR2 YYNGEE. DNA of the CDR3: TGTGCCAGCAGCCTCGGGACCTTCGCTGAAGCTTTCTTT. This encodes CASSLGTFAEAFF.

This sequence joins TRBV19 and TRBJ1-1; perhaps TRBD1 as D (5 bases). V shed 5 bases and J shed 5 bases, with 18 bases lying between them. The CDR3 has 15 amino acids. Per germline, CDR1 LNHDA and CDR2 SQIVND (reference sequence). The CDR3 region is CASSLEASRGTEAFF. The CDR3 DNA is TGTGCCAGTAGTCTCGAAGCCTCCCGGGGGACTGAAGCTTTCTTT.

The V call is TRBV19, the J call TRBJ2-7, with 11 bases fitting TRBD2. The V gene end was trimmed by 3 bases and the J gene end by 5 bases; junction bases not matched to a gene: 6. Germline V gene lookup returns CDR1 LNHDA and CDR2 SQIVND (reference sequence). The length of the CDR3 is 15 residues. This CDR3 reads CASSMGSGGVDEQYF. CDR3 nucleotides: TGTGCCAGTAGTATGGGTAGCGGGGGGGTCGACGAGCAGTACTTC.

V usage is TRBV28 and J usage is TRBJ2-7; D might be TRBD1 (7 bases). Trimming shortened V by 9 bases and J by 0 bases, and 21 bases separated the two germline ends. The CDR3 has 16 amino acids. CDR1 and CDR2 from the germline V gene are MDHEN and SYDVKM. The DNA of the CDR3 is TGTGCCAGAGAATACGATGGGGGGACAGACTCCTACGAGCAGTACTTC. Translating it yields CAREYDGGTDSYEQYF.

This clone was found many times. At the DNA level, this CDR3 is encoded by other sequences in the same sample as well. V and J are TRBV2 and TRBJ2-7; TRBD1 is a possible D gene (6 bases). CDR1 SNHLY and CDR2 FYNNEI come from the germline V gene. The V end lost 0 bases, the J end lost 0 bases, and 9 bases lay between the germline ends. The CDR3 consists of 15 residues. CDR3 sequence reads: CASSEAGGSSYEQYF. The CDR3 nucleotides read TGTGCCAGCAGTGAAGCAGGGGGAAGCTCCTACGAGCAGTACTTC.

There are a few counts of this clone. The chain recombines TRBV7-9 with TRBJ2-6; no definite D call. The CDR3 covers 16 residues. CDR1 and CDR2 from the germline V gene are SEHNR and FQNEAQ (reference sequence). The V and J ends lost 5 bases and 1 base respectively, with 12 bases between them. The CDR3 region has the DNA TGTGCCAGCAGCGCTATAGGGAAGTCTGGGGCCAACGTCCTGACTTTC. Protein product: CASSAIGKSGANVLTF.

The J gene is TRBJ2-3, the V gene TRBV7-9; TRBD2 aligns across 7 bases. J gave up 7 bases and V 3 bases, and 16 bases lay outside the gene matches. The CDR3 totals 17 residues. The germline CDR1 and CDR2 sequences are SEHNR and FQNEAQ (reference sequence). For the CDR3, the DNA is TGTGCCAGCAGCTTCTTTCGAGGCGGGGAGGGAGTCCATACGCAGTATTTT. Its protein product is CASSFFRGGEGVHTQYF.